This T cell receptor (beta chain) was identified during a study of T cells after yellow fever vaccination. In the study overall: Some fractions had low cell numbers, and these were prepared with SMART-Seq v4 Ultra Low Input. Overall study results and limits: Abundant clonotypes from the bulk population could contaminate FACS-sorted repertoires. Although the secondary response was weaker, it peaked faster, at day 5 versus 15.

This clonotype was counted ten times or more. Its antigen is currently unknown. As TCR cDNA was made by 5'RACE template switching, a universal primer site and UMIs were added. In TCRdb, the 5' RACE reads were re-called with MiXCR into one record per CDR3 protein. The sample has around 140,000 distinct CDR3 sequences, less than 8.5% seen once. V was cut by 2 bases and J by 4 bases, with 8 bases left in between. Germline lookup yields CDR1 SEHNR and CDR2 FQNEAQ (reference sequence). The CDR3 spans 13 residues. The receptor was isolated from a man aged 25 to 40 who received the YFV17D yellow fever vaccine. Material: CD4+ T cells sorted from PBMCs, obtained 10 days after the yellow fever booster vaccination. The J gene is TRBJ1-1, the V gene TRBV7-9; D is unclear. The CDR3 protein is CASSLRVSTEAFF. DNA of the CDR3: TGTGCCAGCAGCTTACGGGTTAGCACTGAAGCTTTCTTT.